This TCR beta chain was recorded in a study of beta chain features in type 1 diabetes. The authors reverse transcribed all of the isolated RNA, so sequencing captured expressed TCRB transcripts. Data came from immunoSEQ multiplex PCR; TCRdb stores just in-frame clones and leaves some out. The data show a few hundred thousand clones, over 8.5% seen once. In regard to this clone: Its antigen is still unknown.

Germline CDR1 SGHTA, CDR2 FQGNSA. V dropped 1 base and J dropped 6 bases, with 12 bases sitting between them. The CDR3 sequence is 14 residues long. Study-level points and caveats: Type 1 diabetes patients had moderately but significantly shorter TCRB CDR3s in all four CD4+ subsets.

This receptor was identified in a man aged 25 to 40 with type 1 diabetes. The chain is built from TRBV7-2 and TRBJ1-2; D remains ambiguous. Source material: central memory CD4+ T cells from blood. The CDR3 loop is CASSLGPGMDGYTF. CDR3 sequence (DNA): TGTGCCAGCAGCTTAGGGCCGGGGATGGATGGCTACACCTTC.